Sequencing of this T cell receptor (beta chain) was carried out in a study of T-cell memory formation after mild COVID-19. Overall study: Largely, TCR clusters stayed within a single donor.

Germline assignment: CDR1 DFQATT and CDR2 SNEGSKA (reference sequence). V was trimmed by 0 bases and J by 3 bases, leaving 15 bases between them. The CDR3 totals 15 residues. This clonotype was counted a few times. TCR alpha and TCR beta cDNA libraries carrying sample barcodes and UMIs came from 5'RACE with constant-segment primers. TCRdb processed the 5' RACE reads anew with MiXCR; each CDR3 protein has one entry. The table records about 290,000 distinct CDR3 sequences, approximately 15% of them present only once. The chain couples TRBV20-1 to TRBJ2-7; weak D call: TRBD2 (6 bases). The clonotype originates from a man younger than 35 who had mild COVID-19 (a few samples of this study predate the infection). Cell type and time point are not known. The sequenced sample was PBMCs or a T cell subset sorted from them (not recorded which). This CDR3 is CSARDRRGLGYEQYF. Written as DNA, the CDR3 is TGCAGTGCTAGAGATAGGCGGGGCTTGGGCTACGAGCAGTACTTC.